Sequencing of this TCR beta chain was carried out in a study of T cell responses to AZD1222 COVID-19 vaccine. Clones were sequenced by immunoSEQ multiplex PCR, and TCRdb holds only the in-frame ones, with some missing. The table shows under 150,000 clones, with approximately 94% occurring only once. This clone was observed a single time. Trimming shortened V by 2 bases and J by 1 base, and 8 bases separated the two germline ends. CDR1 is KGHSH and CDR2 is LQKENI in the germline V gene. CDR3 length equals 15 residues. The sequence derives from an adult in good health. The chain uses TRBV18 and TRBJ1-4; a possible D gene is TRBD1 (5 bases). The sequencing here drew on peripheral blood, taken on day 0 of AZD1222 vaccination. The CDR3 loop is CASSPGTGTNEKLFF. The CDR3 DNA is TGTGCCAGCTCACCAGGGACCGGAACTAATGAAAAACTGTTTTTT.